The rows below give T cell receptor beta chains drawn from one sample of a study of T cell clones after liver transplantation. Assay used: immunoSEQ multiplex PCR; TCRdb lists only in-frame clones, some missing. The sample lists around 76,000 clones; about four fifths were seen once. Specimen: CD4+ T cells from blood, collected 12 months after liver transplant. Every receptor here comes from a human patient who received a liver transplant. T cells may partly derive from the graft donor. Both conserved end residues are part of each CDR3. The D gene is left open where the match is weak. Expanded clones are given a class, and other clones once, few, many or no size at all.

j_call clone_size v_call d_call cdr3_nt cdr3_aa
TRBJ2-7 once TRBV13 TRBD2 TGTGCCAGCAGCCGGAGACTAGCGGGCTCCTACGAGCAGTACTTC CASSRRLAGSYEQYF
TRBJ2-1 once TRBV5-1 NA TGCGCCAGCAGCTTCCCGGGGGCTGTGGGTAATGAGCAGTTCTTC CASSFPGAVGNEQFF
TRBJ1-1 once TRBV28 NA TGTGCCAGCAGTGGGATTTATGGCAGGACTCCCATGAACACTGAAGCTTTCTTT CASSGIYGRTPMNTEAFF
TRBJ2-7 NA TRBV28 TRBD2 TGTGCCAGCAGAAACATAGCGGGAGGGCAGAACGAGCAGTACTTC CASRNIAGGQNEQYF
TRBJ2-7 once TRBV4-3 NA TGCGCCAGCAGCAAGAGTCGGGATAACTACGAGCAGTACTTC CASSKSRDNYEQYF
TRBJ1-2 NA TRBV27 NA TGTGCCAGCAGTTTAGTGGGGACCAACTATGGCTACACCTTC CASSLVGTNYGYTF
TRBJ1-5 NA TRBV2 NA TGTGCCAGCAGTCACGGACGGACAGCCCCCAATCAGCCCCAGCATTTT CASSHGRTAPNQPQHF
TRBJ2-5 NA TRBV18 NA TGTGCCAGCTCACCACTGTCCGAGACCCAGTACTTC CASSPLSETQYF
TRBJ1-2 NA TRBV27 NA TGTGCCAGCAGTCGGACGTGGAACTATGGCTACACCTTC CASSRTWNYGYTF
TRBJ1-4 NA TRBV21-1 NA TGTGCCAGCAGCAAAAAAAAGGGACAGGGACATGAAAAACTGTTTTTT CASSKKKGQGHEKLFF
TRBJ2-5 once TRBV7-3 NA TGTGCCAGCAGCCAAAGCCTCCAAGAGACCCAGTACTTC CASSQSLQETQYF
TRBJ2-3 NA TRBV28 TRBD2 TGTGCCAGCAGGATAGCGGGGACCAGCACAGATACGCAGTATTTT CASRIAGTSTDTQYF
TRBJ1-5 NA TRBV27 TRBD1 TGTGCCAGCAGTTCAAGGACAGGGGAGGAAAAGCCCCAGCATTTT CASSSRTGEEKPQHF
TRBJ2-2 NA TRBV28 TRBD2 TGTGCCAGCAGTACCGTGGCTAGCGGGATCGCTGGCGGGGAGCTGTTTTTT CASSTVASGIAGGELFF
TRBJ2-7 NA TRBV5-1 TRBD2 TGCGCCAGCTCCGGGACTAGCGGGAACCACGAGCAGTACTTC CASSGTSGNHEQYF
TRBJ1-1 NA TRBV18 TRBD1 TGTGCCAGCTCACCAGCAACAGGGGGCATCAACACTGAAGCTTTCTTT CASSPATGGINTEAFF
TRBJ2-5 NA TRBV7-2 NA TGTGCCAGCAGCTTAGCGTTCGGAGAGACCCAGTACTTC CASSLAFGETQYF
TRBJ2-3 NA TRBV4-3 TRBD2 TGCGCCAGCAGCCAAGAATTAGAGCGGGGAGATACGCAGTATTTT CASSQELERGDTQYF
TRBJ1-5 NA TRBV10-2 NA TGCGCCAGCAGTGTAGCGGGCAATCAGCCCCAGCATTTT CASSVAGNQPQHF
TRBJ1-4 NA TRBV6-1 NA TGTGCCAGCAGCGAAAGGTGGGATAATGAAAAACTGTTTTTT CASSERWDNEKLFF
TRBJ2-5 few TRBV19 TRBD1 TGTGCCAGTAGTATCCAGGACAGGGAAGAGACCCAGTACTTC CASSIQDREETQYF
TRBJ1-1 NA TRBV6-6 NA TGTGCCAGCAGTAGTAGCCAGAGGGAGGGCACTGAAGCTTTCTTT CASSSSQREGTEAFF
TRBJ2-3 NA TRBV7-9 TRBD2 TGTGCCAGCAGACTAGCGGAGGGAGATACGCAGTATTTT CASRLAEGDTQYF
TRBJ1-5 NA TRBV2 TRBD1 TGTGCCAGCAGTGAATCTCAGGGGGCCCAGCCCCAGCATTTT CASSESQGAQPQHF
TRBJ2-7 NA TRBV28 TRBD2 TGTGCCAGCACATATAGCGGGAGGGCCTCCTACGAGCAGTACTTC CASTYSGRASYEQYF
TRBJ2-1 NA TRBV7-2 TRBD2 TGTGCCAGCAGTCGCGGACTAGCGGGGTTGGGGGTCTTC CASSRGLAGLGVF
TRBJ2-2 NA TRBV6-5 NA TGTGCCAGCAGGGCCGGGACATTCGCCGGGGAGCTGTTTTTT CASRAGTFAGELFF
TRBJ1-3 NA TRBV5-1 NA TGCGCCAGCAGCTTGGCAGGGGCGCAAGGAAACACCATATATTTT CASSLAGAQGNTIYF
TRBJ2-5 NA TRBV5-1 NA TGCGCCAGCAGCTCTCCTCAGGGGTGGGAGACCCAGTACTTC CASSSPQGWETQYF
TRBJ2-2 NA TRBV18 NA TGTGCCAGCTCACCCCTACACCAACTAGGACTGAACACCGGGGAGCTGTTTTTT CASSPLHQLGLNTGELFF
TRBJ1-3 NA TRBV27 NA TGTGCCAGCGCTTTAACAGGCTCTGGAAACACCATATATTTT CASALTGSGNTIYF
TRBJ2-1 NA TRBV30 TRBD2 TGTGCCTGGAGTGCCACAAACTTTAGCGGGCCCCCCTACAATGAGCAGTTCTTC CAWSATNFSGPPYNEQFF
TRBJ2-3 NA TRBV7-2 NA TGTGCCAGCAGCTTAAGGACGCACAATCCAGCGGATACGCAGTATTTT CASSLRTHNPADTQYF
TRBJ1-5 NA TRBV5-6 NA TGTGCCAGCAGCTTGGGGGGTAGTCAGCCCCAGCATTTT CASSLGGSQPQHF
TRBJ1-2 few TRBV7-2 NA TGTGCCAGCAGCTTAGAGGGGAGCCCCGTCAAGGGCTACACCTTC CASSLEGSPVKGYTF
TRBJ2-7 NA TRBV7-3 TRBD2 TGTGCCAGCAGCTTGGCGGGAGAAGCCAACGAGCAGTACTTC CASSLAGEANEQYF
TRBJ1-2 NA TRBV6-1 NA TGTGCCAGCAGTGACCTATCCCCCTATGGCTACACCTTC CASSDLSPYGYTF
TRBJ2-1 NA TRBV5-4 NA TGTGCCAGCAACTTGCTAGGTGGACGTGAGCAGTTCTTC CASNLLGGREQFF
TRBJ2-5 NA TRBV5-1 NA TGCGCCACTTCTAGGTCGGGGATCCAAGAGACCCAGTACTTC CATSRSGIQETQYF
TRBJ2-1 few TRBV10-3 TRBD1 TGTGCCATCAGTGACAGGGGGTCCTACAATGAGCAGTTCTTC CAISDRGSYNEQFF
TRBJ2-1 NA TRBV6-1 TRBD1 TGTGCCAGCAGTGAAATGACAGGGGTCAATGAGCAGTTCTTC CASSEMTGVNEQFF
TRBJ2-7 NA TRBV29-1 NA TGCAGCGTGCGGGACCCGAGCTCCTACGAGCAGTACTTC CSVRDPSSYEQYF
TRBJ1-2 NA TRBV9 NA TGTGCCAGCTCTGAGGCGGCAACGGCGGGCTATGGCTACACCTTC CASSEAATAGYGYTF
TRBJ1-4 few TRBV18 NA TGTGCCAGCTCACCTGACAGGAATGAAAAACTGTTTTTT CASSPDRNEKLFF
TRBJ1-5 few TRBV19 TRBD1 TGTGCCAGTAGTATTCTCGGACAGGGGGCGGGTCAGCCCCAGCATTTT CASSILGQGAGQPQHF
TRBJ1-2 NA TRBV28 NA TGTGCCACCCGGGCAGGGAACTATGGCTACACCTTC CATRAGNYGYTF
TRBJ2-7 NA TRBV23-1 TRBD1 TGCGCCAGCAGTTCCCTACGGACAGGGAATATCGACGAGCAGTACTTC CASSSLRTGNIDEQYF
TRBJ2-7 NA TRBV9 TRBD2 TGTGCCAGCAGCCCGGGACTAGCGGGAGGATTGGAGCAGTACTTC CASSPGLAGGLEQYF
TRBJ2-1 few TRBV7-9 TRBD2 TGTGCCAGCAGAGCTAGCGGGATGTTCTACAATGAGCAGTTCTTC CASRASGMFYNEQFF
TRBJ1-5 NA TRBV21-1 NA TGTGCCAGCAGCAAAATCCTAGGGACGGATAGCAATCAGCCCCAGCATTTT CASSKILGTDSNQPQHF
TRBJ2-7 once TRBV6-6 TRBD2 TGTGCCAGCAGTTATAGCGGGAGGCCCCCCGCCTACGAGCAGTACTTC CASSYSGRPPAYEQYF
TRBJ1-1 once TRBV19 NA TGTGCCAGTAGTATTGGGAGGGACCGCACTGAAGCTTTCTTT CASSIGRDRTEAFF
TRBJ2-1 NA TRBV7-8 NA TGTGCCAGCAGCTTAGCGGGCGGGATGACCATTGGGCAGTTCTTC CASSLAGGMTIGQFF
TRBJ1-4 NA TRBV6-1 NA TGTGCCAGCAGTGAAAGGGGAGCGCCGACACTGTTTTTT CASSERGAPTLFF
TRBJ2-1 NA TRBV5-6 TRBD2 TGTGCCAGCATCGACAACACAGCGGGGTACAATGAGCAGTTCTTC CASIDNTAGYNEQFF
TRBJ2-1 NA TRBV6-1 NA TGTGCCAGCAGTGAGGCCTCAGGGCGCTCCTACAATGAGCAGTTCTTC CASSEASGRSYNEQFF
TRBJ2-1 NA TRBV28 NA TGTGCCAGCAGTTTAGGCTCCTCCTACAATGAGCAGTTCTTC CASSLGSSYNEQFF
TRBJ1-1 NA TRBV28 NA TGTGCCAGCAGTCCCTATAGCACTGAAGCTTTCTTT CASSPYSTEAFF
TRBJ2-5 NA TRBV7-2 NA TGTGCCAGCAGCCCCCAGCGGGCTAACGAAGAGACCCAGTACTTC CASSPQRANEETQYF
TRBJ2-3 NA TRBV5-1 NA TGCGCCAGCAGCTTGGTGGCACACCTCAACACAGATACGCAGTATTTT CASSLVAHLNTDTQYF